The T cell receptor beta chain under discussion was sequenced for a study of T cell repertoires in cytomegalovirus infection. The wider study: Based on public TCR beta signatures, there were indications of CMV infection and of a matching HLA type. Notes on the study in general: Public TCR beta family frequency separated CMV-and-HLA carriers, including in an independent cohort. In two of eight donors, the top clonotype was HLA-C-restricted CMV-specific.

This CDR3 has 13 amino acids. Trimming pared 5 bases from V and 4 bases from J, leaving 12 bases between. The V gene's germline CDR1 is MNHEY and CDR2 SMNVEV (reference sequence). As to this clonotype: Its target is unknown.

Each CDR3 protein gets one entry after TCRdb re-called the reads with MiXCR. Of about 450,000 distinct CDR3 sequences detected, roughly 30% appear once; the ten largest clones hold 12% to 15%. The TCR sequence derives from a human donor in good health (CMV status not recorded). Some clones in this sample may be carry-over from other donors' samples. The sequencing sample was made of PBMCs. V gene TRBV27 combines with J gene TRBJ2-7; D ambiguous. The CDR3 coding sequence is TGTGCCAGCAGTGCTAGGGTGTCTTACGAGCAGTACTTC. Its translation: CASSARVSYEQYF.